This TCR beta chain appears in the sequencing data of a study of shared clonotypes between healthy human individuals. TCRdb's table, derived via immunoSEQ multiplex PCR, lists solely in-frame clones and lacks some. The table records fewer than 1.8 million clones, approximately 98.5% of them present only once. Germline lookup yields CDR1 SGDLS and CDR2 YYNGEE. J gave up 2 bases and V 3 bases, and 11 bases lay outside the gene matches. This CDR3 comprises 16 residues. The sequence derives from a man in his thirties or forties in good health. This rearrangement joins TRBV9 to TRBJ2-7; TRBD2 matches 7 bases. Material for sequencing was naive CD4+ T cells sorted from blood. Subset indicated: CD45RA+ positively selected. In DNA, the CDR3 is TGTGCCAGCAGCGACAGCGAAGCGGGGCTCACCTACGAGCAGTACTTC. This codes for CASSDSEAGLTYEQYF.